Listed here is a single T cell receptor (beta chain). With 6 bases removed from V and 1 base from J, the gap between germline ends came to 10 bases. CDR3 length: 14 amino acids. The germline gives CDR1 SEHNR, CDR2 FQNEAQ (reference sequence). The sample originates from a study of blood T cell repertoires in COVID-19. Sequencing used immunoSEQ multiplex PCR; TCRdb keeps in-frame clones, though not all of them. The table lists 250,000 to 300,000 clones, 80% to 95% of them singletons. Material: PBMCs or T cells enriched from blood (not recorded which). The J gene is TRBJ1-3, the V gene TRBV7-9; weak D call: TRBD1 (5 bases). The sequence came from a woman between 25 and 40 years old who had recovered from COVID-19. The CDR3 DNA sequence: TGTGCCAGCAGTGGGGGGAGATCTGGAAACACCATATATTTT. This gives the protein CASSGGRSGNTIYF.